This is a list of T cell receptor beta chains from one sample in a study of OX40 agonist ivuxolimab in advanced cancers. The assay was immunoSEQ multiplex PCR, and TCRdb's table has in-frame clones only and misses some. This table has some 70,000 clones, roughly four fifths appearing once. Sequenced here: CD4+ or CD8+ T cells sorted from blood, sampled in a trial of the OX40 agonist ivuxolimab. The receptors were gathered from an adult with an advanced solid tumor such as melanoma, head and neck, liver or kidney cancer. The CDR3 runs from the conserved cysteine through the conserved F or W. A D gene is named only where the DNA matches it firmly. Clone size is shown for a subset of rows, as once, few, many or a class of expanded clone.

size: .; D: .; V: TRBV18; J: TRBJ1-2; DNA: TGTGCCAGCTCACCACCGCTTAATCGGTCCTTCGGCTATGGCTACACCTTC; CDR3: CASSPPLNRSFGYGYTF
size: once; D: .; V: TRBV29-1; J: TRBJ2-7; DNA: TGCAGCGTTGAAGGGGTCATTGGGCGGGCCCCCTACGAGCAGTACTTC; CDR3: CSVEGVIGRAPYEQYF
size: .; D: .; V: TRBV4-2; J: TRBJ2-3; DNA: TGTGCCAGCAGCCCGTATTCGAGCGTTTTAGGCACAGATACGCAGTATTTT; CDR3: CASSPYSSVLGTDTQYF
size: .; D: .; V: TRBV7-2; J: TRBJ2-1; DNA: TGTGCCAGCAGCTTGCGGGGCTCCTACAATGAGCAGTTCTTC; CDR3: CASSLRGSYNEQFF
size: .; D: .; V: TRBV7-2; J: TRBJ1-4; DNA: TGTGCCAGCACCGTAAGAGGACCTAATGAAAAACTGTTTTTT; CDR3: CASTVRGPNEKLFF
size: .; D: .; V: TRBV6-1; J: TRBJ2-5; DNA: TGTGCCAGCAGTGAAGCGCAATTGATGAAGACCCAGTACTTC; CDR3: CASSEAQLMKTQYF
size: .; D: .; V: TRBV4-3; J: TRBJ2-5; DNA: TGCGCCAGCAGCCAGAGGCAAGGAAGGGGGGGAGAGACCCAGTACTTC; CDR3: CASSQRQGRGGETQYF
size: .; D: .; V: TRBV2; J: TRBJ2-1; DNA: TGTGCCAGCAGGCCCGGGAGCTCCTACAATGAGCAGTTCTTC; CDR3: CASRPGSSYNEQFF
size: medium-sized; D: .; V: TRBV7-2; J: TRBJ2-7; DNA: TGTGCCAGCAGCTTAGTTAACCCCTACGAGCAGTACTTC; CDR3: CASSLVNPYEQYF
size: .; D: .; V: TRBV27; J: TRBJ2-7; DNA: TGTGCCAGCAGTCCCGACTTCTACGAGCAGTACTTC; CDR3: CASSPDFYEQYF
size: .; D: .; V: TRBV18; J: TRBJ2-1; DNA: TGTGCCAGCTCACCCATGGCGGGAACCTACAATGAGCAGTTCTTC; CDR3: CASSPMAGTYNEQFF
size: .; D: .; V: TRBV5-1; J: TRBJ1-1; DNA: TGCGCCAGCAGCGGGGACAAGGCTTGGCTAGCTTTCTTT; CDR3: CASSGDKAWLAFF
size: .; D: .; V: TRBV18; J: TRBJ1-1; DNA: TGTGCCAGCTCACCAGAGGGGGGTGATACTGAAGCTTTCTTT; CDR3: CASSPEGGDTEAFF
size: .; D: .; V: TRBV19; J: TRBJ2-5; DNA: TGTGCCACTCCCTACCCAGGATGGGCGCAAGAGACCCAGTACTTC; CDR3: CATPYPGWAQETQYF
size: .; D: .; V: TRBV2; J: TRBJ2-7; DNA: TGTGCCAGCAGTGAACGAGGTACAGCCTTATCCTACGAGCAGTACTTC; CDR3: CASSERGTALSYEQYF
size: few; D: TRBD2; V: TRBV4-2; J: TRBJ2-7; DNA: TGTGCCAGCAGCCAAGTTCAATTAGCGGGTCCCTACGAGCAGTACTTC; CDR3: CASSQVQLAGPYEQYF
size: .; D: TRBD2; V: TRBV7-9; J: TRBJ2-1; DNA: TGTGCCAGCAGCTTAGGGGGAGGGAATGAGCAGTTCTTC; CDR3: CASSLGGGNEQFF
size: medium-sized; D: .; V: TRBV7-7; J: TRBJ2-2; DNA: TGTGCCAGCAGCTTAAGGCAAAACACCGGGGAGCTGTTTTTT; CDR3: CASSLRQNTGELFF
size: .; D: .; V: TRBV20-1; J: TRBJ2-1; DNA: TGCAGTGCCGTACCCGATGAGCAGTTCTTC; CDR3: CSAVPDEQFF
size: .; D: .; V: TRBV6-1; J: TRBJ2-3; DNA: TGTGCCAGCAGTGAAGCGCTCGGAGTGACAGATACGCAGTATTTT; CDR3: CASSEALGVTDTQYF
size: .; D: TRBD1; V: TRBV5-1; J: TRBJ1-4; DNA: TGCGCCAGCAGCTGGACAGGGCAGGCTAATGAAAAACTGTTTTTT; CDR3: CASSWTGQANEKLFF
size: .; D: .; V: TRBV2; J: TRBJ2-3; DNA: TGTGCCAGCAGTGATGCCAGCGGATACACAGATACGCAGTATTTT; CDR3: CASSDASGYTDTQYF
size: .; D: TRBD2; V: TRBV7-9; J: TRBJ2-1; DNA: TGTGCCAGCAGCCTAGGGACTAGCGGGAGACAGTTCTTC; CDR3: CASSLGTSGRQFF
size: .; D: .; V: TRBV5-1; J: TRBJ2-3; DNA: TGCGCCAGCAGCTTGCTCCACACAGATACGCAGTATTTT; CDR3: CASSLLHTDTQYF